This TCR beta chain came from a study of human T cells and chemical hapten exposure. For the study at large: Weekly scalp doses of diphenylcyclopropenone were given to patients during the roughly 25-week study. Chiefly female patients presented with alopecia areata, totalis or universalis.

TCRdb used MiXCR to reprocess the RACE reads, holding one entry per CDR3 protein. This sample has roughly 52,000 distinct CDR3 sequences; over 9.5% occur once, and the top ten carry over 1.5%. The time point here: patch test 2, 6 weeks after DPC sensitization. Treatment described: therapeutic diphenylcyclopropenone sensitization with weekly scalp DPC. CDR3 size: 15 residues. Deletions cut 4 bases from V and 2 bases from J, with 13 bases between. Germline V gene data show CDR1 as SNHLY and CDR2 as FYNNEI. Points from the study as a whole: Compared to controls, expanded TCRs made significantly more large clusters of similar CDR3s.

This clonotype has a handful of counts. Its target is not known. This TCR was recovered from a woman aged 45-65 years with alopecia areata. Some clones in this sample may be carry-over from other donors' samples. This chain links TRBV2 with TRBJ2-3, with a possible D match to TRBD1 (5 bases). The sample consisted of whole blood, taken in connection with sensitization to the hapten diphenylcyclopropenone (DPC). The CDR3 sequence is CASSVKRTHTDTQYF. The CDR3 bases are TGTGCCAGCAGTGTAAAGAGGACACACACAGATACGCAGTATTTT. Drawing the rest from reference TRBV2 and TRBJ2-3, the complete variable domain is EPEVTQTPSHQVTQMGQEVILRCVPISNHLYFYWYRQILGQKVEFLVSFYNNEISEKSEIFDDQFSVERPDGSNFTLKIRSTKLEDSAMYFCASSVKRTHTDTQYFGPGTRLTVL.